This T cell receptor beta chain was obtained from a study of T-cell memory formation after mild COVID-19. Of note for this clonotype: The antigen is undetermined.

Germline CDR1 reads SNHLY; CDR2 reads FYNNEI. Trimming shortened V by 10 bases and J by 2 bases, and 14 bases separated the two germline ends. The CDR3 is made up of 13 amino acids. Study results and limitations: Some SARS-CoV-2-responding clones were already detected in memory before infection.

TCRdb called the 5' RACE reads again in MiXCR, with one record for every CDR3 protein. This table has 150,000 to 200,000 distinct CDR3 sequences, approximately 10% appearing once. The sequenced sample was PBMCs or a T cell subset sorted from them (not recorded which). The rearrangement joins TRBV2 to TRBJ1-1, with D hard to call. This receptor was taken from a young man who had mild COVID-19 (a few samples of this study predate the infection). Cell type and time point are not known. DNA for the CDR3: TGTGCCACACAGACCGAGCTAAACACTGAAGCTTTCTTT. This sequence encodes CATQTELNTEAFF.